These 23 T cell receptor beta chains share one sample of origin, sequenced in a study of cytomegalovirus exposure and HLA in healthy donors. The PCR had 60 Vbeta and 13 Jbeta primers. Assay: immunoSEQ multiplex PCR; the TCRdb copy retains only in-frame clones and omits some. This table holds 50,000 or so clones, about three quarters found once. The sequenced material came from PBMCs. The receptors were gathered from a female donor in good health and CMV-seronegative.

The chain uses TRBV7-3 and TRBJ2-1; TRBD2 is a possible D gene (6 bases). Deletions cut 4 bases from V and 9 bases from J, with 10 bases between. The CDR3 loop spans 12 amino acids. CDR1 is SGHTA, CDR2 FQGTGA, per germline. CDR3 protein: CASSSRSGEQFF. The CDR3 DNA reads TGTGCCAGCAGCTCACGTAGCGGTGAGCAGTTCTTC.

V usage is TRBV6-5 and J usage is TRBJ1-5; D call uncertain. Trimming stripped 0 bases from V and 4 bases from J, with 10 bases between. CDR3 length: 15 residues. CDR1 and CDR2 from the germline V gene are MNHEY and SVGAGI. The CDR3 DNA is TGTGCCAGCAGTTACTCGAGGAGTCGGAATCAGCCCCAGCATTTT. Residues: CASSYSRSRNQPQHF.

V usage is TRBV4-2 and J usage is TRBJ2-3, with 8 bases lining up with TRBD2. V was pared by 1 base and J by 2 bases, with 8 bases of the junction left unmatched. The CDR3 consists of 17 residues. From germline, CDR1 is LGHNA and CDR2 YNFKEQ. The CDR3 region is CASSQGRSGGPTDTQYF. The CDR3 DNA sequence: TGTGCCAGCAGCCAAGGACGAAGCGGGGGTCCCACAGATACGCAGTATTTT.

This chain links TRBV28 with TRBJ2-5; 10 bases map to TRBD2. The DNA end is a closer match to TRBJ2-7, so the J assignment may be wrong. This CDR3 spans 17 amino acids. CDR1 and CDR2 (germline): MDHEN, SYDVKM. CDR3 protein: CASSPLPRLAGVYEQYF. The CDR3 region has the DNA TGTGCCAGCAGTCCTCTACCCAGACTAGCGGGCGTCTACGAGCAGTACTTC.

The chain carries TRBV5-4 and TRBJ2-1, with TRBD2 matching over 11 bases. Germline assignment: CDR1 SGHNT and CDR2 YYREEE (reference sequence). This CDR3 has 15 amino acids. With 0 bases clipped from V and 7 bases from J, the junction kept 3 bases outside the gene matches. Here the CDR3 DNA reads TGTGCCAGCAGCTTGGCGGGACTAGCGGTTAATGAGCAGTTCTTC. This codes for CASSLAGLAVNEQFF.

The chain has TRBV30 and TRBJ1-6; D is possibly TRBD1 (6 bases). There are 14 residues in the CDR3. The V and J ends lost 3 bases and 7 bases respectively, with 13 bases between them. Germline values: CDR1 GTSNPN, CDR2 SVGIG (reference sequence). CDR3 sequence reads: CAWSRGVRNSPLHF. The CDR3 DNA is TGTGCCTGGAGCAGGGGCGTTCGGAATTCACCCCTCCACTTT.

The CDR3 DNA follows: TGTGCCAGTACTCAACCCAGAGGCTATCAGCCCCAGCATTTT. It encodes CASTQPRGYQPQHF. This chain uses TRBV19 with TRBJ1-5; D remains unclear. Trimming took off 7 bases at V and 5 bases at J, with 15 bases between the two ends. The CDR3 length is 14 residues. CDR1 LNHDA and CDR2 SQIVND come from the germline V gene (reference sequence).

This chain joins TRBV7-2 and TRBJ2-7; D possibly corresponds to TRBD1 (6 bases). Germline lookup yields CDR1 SGHTA and CDR2 FQGNSA. CDR3 size: 13 residues. Between the trimmed V and J ends, which lost 3 bases and 5 bases, there was a span of 11 bases. Written as DNA, the CDR3 is TGTGCCAGCAGCTTCCACTACAGGGACGAGCAGTACTTC. Translated, it gives CASSFHYRDEQYF.

This chain connects TRBV28 to TRBJ1-5, with 10 bases identical to TRBD1. The length of the CDR3 is 15 residues. V trimming: 6 bases; J trimming: 7 bases; junction bases outside the gene matches: 9. CDR1 and CDR2 (germline): MDHEN, SYDVKM. CDR3 bases: TGTGCCAGCAGCCGTGGGACAGGGGAAATCCAGCCCCAGCATTTT. This codes for CASSRGTGEIQPQHF.

This chain uses TRBV6-4 with TRBJ2-3, with a possible D match to TRBD2 (5 bases). The length of the CDR3 is 15 residues. Per germline, CDR1 MRHNA and CDR2 SNTAGT. Trimming removed 3 bases at V and 3 bases at J, with 13 bases between. The CDR3 sequence: CASSENPRGTDTQYF. The CDR3 coding sequence is TGTGCCAGCAGTGAAAATCCCCGGGGAACAGATACGCAGTATTTT.

The chain employs TRBV2 and TRBJ1-1; D is possibly TRBD1 (5 bases). The germline V gene has CDR1 SNHLY and CDR2 FYNNEI. Deletions cut 7 bases from V and 3 bases from J, with 18 bases between. There are 15 residues in the CDR3. The CDR3, as DNA: TGTGCCAGCAAAAAACTCCGGGGGGAGTACACTGAAGCTTTCTTT. Residues: CASKKLRGEYTEAFF.

This chain links TRBV10-1 with TRBJ1-6; maybe TRBD1 (6 bases). The V and J ends lost 0 bases and 3 bases respectively, with 15 bases between them. Germline values: CDR1 WNHNN, CDR2 SYGVQD (reference sequence). This CDR3 has 18 residues. CDR3 nucleotide sequence: TGCGCCAGCAGTGAGTCTATTGCAGGGGAGGGCTATAATTCACCCCTCCACTTT. This translates into CASSESIAGEGYNSPLHF.

This clone is a singleton in its sample. This sequence joins TRBV18 and TRBJ1-2, with TRBD1 matching 8 bases. V was pared by 4 bases and J by 2 bases, with 12 bases of the junction left unmatched. CDR3 length equals 17 residues. Germline V gives CDR1 KGHSH, CDR2 LQKENI. The chain's CDR3 is CASSLLGGRGRNYGYTF. The CDR3 nucleotides are TGTGCCAGCTCACTCCTGGGTGGCAGGGGGCGGAACTATGGCTACACCTTC.

V and J are TRBV28 and TRBJ1-1, with 7 nucleotides matching TRBD1. This CDR3 comprises 16 residues. Germline CDR1 reads MDHEN; CDR2 reads SYDVKM. The V and J ends lost 1 base and 5 bases, in that order; junction bases with no gene match: 10. In DNA, the CDR3 is TGTGCCAGCAGTTTATTGACAGGGACGGTAGGAACTGAAGCTTTCTTT. Translating gives CASSLLTGTVGTEAFF.

CDR3 in amino acids: CASRKTGTANQPQHF. DNA for the CDR3: TGTGCCAGTAGGAAAACCGGGACAGCTAATCAGCCCCAGCATTTT. The chain employs TRBV19 and TRBJ1-5; 7 nucleotides align to TRBD1. CDR1 LNHDA and CDR2 SQIVND come from the germline V gene (reference sequence). The CDR3 loop spans 15 amino acids. J lost 4 bases, V lost 6 bases, and 9 bases had no gene match.

This sequence joins TRBV30 and TRBJ2-5, with TRBD2 matching 8 bases. Germline V CDR1 and CDR2: GTSNPN, SVGIG (reference sequence). J gave up 2 bases and V 0 bases, and 14 bases lay outside the gene matches. The length of the CDR3 is 18 residues. The CDR3, as DNA: TGTGCCTGGAGTGTAGGCGCTCGGGGTGGCGGGGGGCAAGAGACCCAGTACTTC. This sequence encodes CAWSVGARGGGGQETQYF.

J is TRBJ2-2 and V is TRBV15; D might be TRBD1 (5 bases). CDR1 is LNHNV, CDR2 YYDKDF, per germline (reference sequence). CDR3 size: 15 residues. The V end was cut by 1 base, the J end by 4 bases, with 10 bases between. The DNA for the CDR3 is TGTGCCACCAGCAGAGGGGGCAGCCTCACCGGGGAGCTGTTTTTT. Protein product: CATSRGGSLTGELFF. Filled out from reference TRBV15 and TRBJ2-2, the complete variable domain reads DAMVIQNPRYQVTQFGKPVTLSCSQTLNHNVMYWYQQKSSQAPKLLFHYYDKDFNNEADTPDNFQSRRPNTSFCFLDIRSPGLGDTAMYLCATSRGGSLTGELFFGEGSRLTVL.

The V call is TRBV9, the J call TRBJ2-3; 7 bases match TRBD1. The germline gives CDR1 SGDLS, CDR2 YYNGEE. The CDR3 sequence is 15 residues long. V was clipped by 0 bases and J by 4 bases; unmatched bases: 5. In nucleotides, the CDR3 is TGTGCCAGCAGCGTAGCGAGAGGGGGCGCAGATACGCAGTATTTT. Protein sequence: CASSVARGGADTQYF. Variable domain in full (rest from reference TRBV9 and TRBJ2-3): DSGVTQTPKHLITATGQRVTLRCSPRSGDLSVYWYQQSLDQGLQFLIQYYNGEERAKGNILERFSAQQFPDLHSELNLSSLELGDSALYFCASSVARGGADTQYFGPGTRLTVL.

This chain uses TRBV4-2 with TRBJ1-2; TRBD1 aligns across 8 bases. The V segment lost 3 bases and the J segment 5 bases; nucleotides outside the gene matches: 5. The CDR3 contains 14 residues. Germline V gives CDR1 LGHNA, CDR2 YNFKEQ. CDR3 sequence (DNA): TGTGCCAGCAGCCACCTGACAGGGGATTATGGCTACACCTTC. Its translation: CASSHLTGDYGYTF.

The chain is built from TRBV29-1 and TRBJ1-1; a possible D gene is TRBD1 (5 bases). The CDR3 is made up of 13 amino acids. Looked up from germline, CDR1 is SQVTM and CDR2 is ANQGSEA. Trimming removed 6 bases at V and 2 bases at J, with 13 bases between. The CDR3 DNA reads TGCAGCGTATTCGGGGGGTACAACACTGAAGCTTTCTTT. It translates to CSVFGGYNTEAFF.

The chain recombines TRBV7-6 with TRBJ1-6; D remains ambiguous. CDR3 size: 13 residues. V shed 2 bases and J shed 7 bases, with 6 bases lying between them. From germline, CDR1 is SGHVS and CDR2 FNYEAQ. The CDR3 bases are TGTGCCAGCAGCTTACGGGGAAATTCACCCCTCCACTTT. This gives the protein CASSLRGNSPLHF.

The chain employs TRBV28 and TRBJ1-4, with D unclear. V lost 6 bases and J 8 bases, leaving 13 bases between the germline ends. The CDR3 is 13 amino acids. In germline, CDR1 is MDHEN, CDR2 SYDVKM. The CDR3 sequence: CASRGAGNEKLFF. The CDR3 region has the DNA TGTGCCAGCAGGGGCGCGGGTAACGAAAAACTGTTTTTT. The whole variable domain, filled in from reference TRBV28 and TRBJ1-4, reads DVKVTQSSRYLVKRTGEKVFLECVQDMDHENMFWYRQDPGLGLRLIYFSYDVKMKEKGDIPEGYSVSREKKERFSLILESASTNQTSMYLCASRGAGNEKLFFGSGTQLSVL.

This clone was detected a few times. The chain uses TRBV19 and TRBJ2-7; 11 nucleotides match TRBD2. Germline V gene data show CDR1 as LNHDA and CDR2 as SQIVND (reference sequence). The CDR3 covers 14 residues. The V gene end was trimmed by 5 bases and the J gene end by 8 bases; junction bases not matched to a gene: 8. The CDR3: CASSPGTSGPQQYF. The CDR3, as DNA: TGTGCCAGTAGTCCCGGGACTAGCGGTCCCCAGCAGTACTTC.